The source of this T cell receptor beta chain is a study of cytomegalovirus exposure and HLA in healthy donors. As to this clone: Its matching antigen is unknown.

TCRdb keeps only in-frame clones here, not all; method: immunoSEQ multiplex PCR. The data show some 170,000 clones, 86% seen once. The study's findings and limits: Associated with cytomegalovirus, according to the listing, were 164 TCR beta chains.

The CDR3 runs to 15 residues. The germline CDR1 and CDR2 sequences are SNHLY and FYNNEI. Losses at the gene ends were 6 bases for V and 3 bases for J; bases not matched to a gene: 9. J is TRBJ1-2 and V is TRBV2; 8 bases align to TRBD1. This receptor was taken from a man younger than 30 in good health and CMV-seropositive. Material: PBMCs. This CDR3 reads CASSERTGKYYGYTF. The CDR3 DNA follows: TGTGCCAGCAGCGAAAGGACAGGGAAATACTATGGCTACACCTTC.